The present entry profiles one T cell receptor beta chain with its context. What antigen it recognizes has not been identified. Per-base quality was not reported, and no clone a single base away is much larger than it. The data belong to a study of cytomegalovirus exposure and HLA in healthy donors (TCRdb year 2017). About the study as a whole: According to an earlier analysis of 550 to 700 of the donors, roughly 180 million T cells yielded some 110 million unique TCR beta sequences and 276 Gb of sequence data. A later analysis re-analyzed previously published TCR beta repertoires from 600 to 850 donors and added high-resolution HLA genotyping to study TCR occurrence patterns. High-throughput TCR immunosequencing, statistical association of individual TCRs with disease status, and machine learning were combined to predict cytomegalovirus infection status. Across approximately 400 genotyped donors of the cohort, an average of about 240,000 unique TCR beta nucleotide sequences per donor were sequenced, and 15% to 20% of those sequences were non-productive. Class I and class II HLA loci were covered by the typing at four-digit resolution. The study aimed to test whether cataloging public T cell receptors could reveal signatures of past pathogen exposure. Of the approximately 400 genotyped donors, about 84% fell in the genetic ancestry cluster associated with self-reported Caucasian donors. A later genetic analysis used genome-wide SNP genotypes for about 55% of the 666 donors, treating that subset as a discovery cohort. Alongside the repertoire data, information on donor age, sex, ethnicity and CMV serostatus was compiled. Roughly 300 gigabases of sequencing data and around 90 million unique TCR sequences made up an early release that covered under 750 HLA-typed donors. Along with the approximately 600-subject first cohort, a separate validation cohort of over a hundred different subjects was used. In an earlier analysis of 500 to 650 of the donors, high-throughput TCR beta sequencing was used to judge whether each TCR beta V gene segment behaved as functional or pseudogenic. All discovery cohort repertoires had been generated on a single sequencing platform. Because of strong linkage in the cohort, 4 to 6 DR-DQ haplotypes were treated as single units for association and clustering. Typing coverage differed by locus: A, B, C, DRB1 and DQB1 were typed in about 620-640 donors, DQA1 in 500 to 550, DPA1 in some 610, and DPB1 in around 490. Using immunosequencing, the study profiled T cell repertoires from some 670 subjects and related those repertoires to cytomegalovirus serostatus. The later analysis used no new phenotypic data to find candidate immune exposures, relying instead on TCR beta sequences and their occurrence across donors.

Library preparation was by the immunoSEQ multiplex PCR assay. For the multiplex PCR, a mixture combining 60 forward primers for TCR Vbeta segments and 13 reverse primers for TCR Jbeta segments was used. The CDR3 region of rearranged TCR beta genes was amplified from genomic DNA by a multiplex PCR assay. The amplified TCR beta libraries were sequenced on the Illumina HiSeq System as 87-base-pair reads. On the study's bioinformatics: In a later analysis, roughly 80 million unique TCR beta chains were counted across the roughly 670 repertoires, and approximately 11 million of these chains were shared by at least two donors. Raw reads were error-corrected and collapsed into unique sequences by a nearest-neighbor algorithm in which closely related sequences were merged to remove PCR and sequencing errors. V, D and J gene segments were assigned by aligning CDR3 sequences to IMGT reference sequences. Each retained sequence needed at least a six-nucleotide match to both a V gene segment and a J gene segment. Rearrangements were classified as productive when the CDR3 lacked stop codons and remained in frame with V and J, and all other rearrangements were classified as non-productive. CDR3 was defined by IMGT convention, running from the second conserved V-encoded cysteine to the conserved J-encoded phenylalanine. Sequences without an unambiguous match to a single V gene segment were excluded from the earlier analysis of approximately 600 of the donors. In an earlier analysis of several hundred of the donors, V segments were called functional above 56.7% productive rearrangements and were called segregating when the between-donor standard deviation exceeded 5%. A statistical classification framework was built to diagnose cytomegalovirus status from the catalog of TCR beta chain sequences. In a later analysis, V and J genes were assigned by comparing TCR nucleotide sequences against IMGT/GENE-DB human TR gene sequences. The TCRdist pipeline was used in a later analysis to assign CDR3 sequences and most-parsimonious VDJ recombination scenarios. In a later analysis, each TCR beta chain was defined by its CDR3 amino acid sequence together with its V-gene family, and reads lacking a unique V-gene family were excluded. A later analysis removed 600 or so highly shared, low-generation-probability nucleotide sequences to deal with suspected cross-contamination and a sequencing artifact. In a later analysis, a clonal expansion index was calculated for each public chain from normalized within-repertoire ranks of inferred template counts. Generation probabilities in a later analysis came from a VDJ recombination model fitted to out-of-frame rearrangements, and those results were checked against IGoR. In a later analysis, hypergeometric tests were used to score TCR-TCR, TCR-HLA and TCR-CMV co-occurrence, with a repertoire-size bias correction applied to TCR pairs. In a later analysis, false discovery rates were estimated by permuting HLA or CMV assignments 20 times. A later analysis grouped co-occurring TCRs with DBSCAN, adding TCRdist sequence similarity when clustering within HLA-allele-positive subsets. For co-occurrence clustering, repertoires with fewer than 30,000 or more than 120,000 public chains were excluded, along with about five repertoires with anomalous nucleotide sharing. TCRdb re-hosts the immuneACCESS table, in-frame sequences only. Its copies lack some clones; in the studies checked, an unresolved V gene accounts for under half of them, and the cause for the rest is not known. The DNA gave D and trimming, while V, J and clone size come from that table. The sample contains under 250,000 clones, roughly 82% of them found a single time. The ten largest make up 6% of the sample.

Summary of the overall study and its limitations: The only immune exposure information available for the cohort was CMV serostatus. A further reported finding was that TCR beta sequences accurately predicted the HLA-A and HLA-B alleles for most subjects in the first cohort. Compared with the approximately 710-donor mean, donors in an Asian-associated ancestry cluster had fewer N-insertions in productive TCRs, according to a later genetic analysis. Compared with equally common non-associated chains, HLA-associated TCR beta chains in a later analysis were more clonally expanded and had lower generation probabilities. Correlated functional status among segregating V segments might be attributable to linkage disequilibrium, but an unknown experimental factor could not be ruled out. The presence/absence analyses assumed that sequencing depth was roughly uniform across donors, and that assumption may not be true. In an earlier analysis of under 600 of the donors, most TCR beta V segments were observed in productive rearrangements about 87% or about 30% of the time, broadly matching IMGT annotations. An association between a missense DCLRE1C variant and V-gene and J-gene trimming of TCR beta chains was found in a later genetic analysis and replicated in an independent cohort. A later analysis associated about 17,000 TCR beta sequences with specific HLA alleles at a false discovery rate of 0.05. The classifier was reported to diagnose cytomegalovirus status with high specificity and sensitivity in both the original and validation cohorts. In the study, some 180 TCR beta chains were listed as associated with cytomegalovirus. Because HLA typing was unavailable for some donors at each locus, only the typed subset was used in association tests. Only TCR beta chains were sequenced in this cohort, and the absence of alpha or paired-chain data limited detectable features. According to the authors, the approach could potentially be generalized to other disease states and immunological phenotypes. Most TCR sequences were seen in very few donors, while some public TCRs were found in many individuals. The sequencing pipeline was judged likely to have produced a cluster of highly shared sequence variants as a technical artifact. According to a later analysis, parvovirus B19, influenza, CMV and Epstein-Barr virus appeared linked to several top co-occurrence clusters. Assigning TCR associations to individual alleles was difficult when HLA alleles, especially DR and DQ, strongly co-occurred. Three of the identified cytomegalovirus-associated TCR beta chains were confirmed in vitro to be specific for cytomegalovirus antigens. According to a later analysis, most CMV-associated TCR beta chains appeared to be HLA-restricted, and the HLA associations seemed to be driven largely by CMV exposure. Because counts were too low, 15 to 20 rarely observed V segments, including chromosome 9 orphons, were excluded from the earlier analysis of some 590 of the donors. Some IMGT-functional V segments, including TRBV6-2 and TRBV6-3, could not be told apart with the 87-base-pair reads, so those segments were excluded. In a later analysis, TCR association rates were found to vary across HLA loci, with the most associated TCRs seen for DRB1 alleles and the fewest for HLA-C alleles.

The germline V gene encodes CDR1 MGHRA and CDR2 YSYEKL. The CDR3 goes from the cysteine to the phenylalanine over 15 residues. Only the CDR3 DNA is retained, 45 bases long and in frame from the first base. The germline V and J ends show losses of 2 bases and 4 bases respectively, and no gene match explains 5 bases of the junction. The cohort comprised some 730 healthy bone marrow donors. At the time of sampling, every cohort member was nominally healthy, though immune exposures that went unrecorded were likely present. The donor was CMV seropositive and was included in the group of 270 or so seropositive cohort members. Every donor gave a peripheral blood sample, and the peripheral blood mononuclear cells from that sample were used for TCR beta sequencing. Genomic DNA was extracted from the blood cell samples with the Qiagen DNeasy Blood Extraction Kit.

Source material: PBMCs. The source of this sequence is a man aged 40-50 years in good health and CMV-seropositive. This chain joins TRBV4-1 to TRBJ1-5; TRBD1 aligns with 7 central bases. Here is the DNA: TGCGCCAGCAGCCAAAGGGACAGCGGAAATCAGCCCCAGCATTTT. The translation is CASSQRDSGNQPQHF.